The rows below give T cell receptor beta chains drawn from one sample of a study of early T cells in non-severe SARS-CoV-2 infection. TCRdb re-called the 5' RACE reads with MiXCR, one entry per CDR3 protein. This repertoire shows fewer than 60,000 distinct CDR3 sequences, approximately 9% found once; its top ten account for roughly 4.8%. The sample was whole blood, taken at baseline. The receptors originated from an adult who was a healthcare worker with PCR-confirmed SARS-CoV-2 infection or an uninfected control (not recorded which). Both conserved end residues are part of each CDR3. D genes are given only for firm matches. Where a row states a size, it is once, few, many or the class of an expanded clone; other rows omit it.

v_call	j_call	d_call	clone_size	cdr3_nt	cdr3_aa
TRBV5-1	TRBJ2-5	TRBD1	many	TGCGCCAGCAGCCCGCCAGGGGGCTGGGAAGAGACCCAGTACTTC	CASSPPGGWEETQYF
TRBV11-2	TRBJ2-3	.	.	TGTGCCAGCAGCCCCCAGGGGACGGCGAGAGGACGAGATACGCAGTATTTT	CASSPQGTARGRDTQYF
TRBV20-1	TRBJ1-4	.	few	TGCAGTGCTAGGACAGTGGATACTAATGAAAAACTGTTTTTT	CSARTVDTNEKLFF
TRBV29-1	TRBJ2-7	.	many	TGCAGCGTTGACAAACCCGGTTCCGGAGGGAGGTACGAGCAGTACTTC	CSVDKPGSGGRYEQYF
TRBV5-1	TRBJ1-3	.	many	TGCGCCAGCAGCGAGTCTACAGGCTCTGGAAACACCATATATTTT	CASSESTGSGNTIYF
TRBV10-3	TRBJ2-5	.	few	TGTGCCATCAGTGACTATATCGGGGAATTGGAGACCCAGTACTTC	CAISDYIGELETQYF
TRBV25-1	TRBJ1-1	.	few	TGTGCCAGCGGTGAATCCCCCGCAACGGACACTGAAGCTTTCTTT	CASGESPATDTEAFF
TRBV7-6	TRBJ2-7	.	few	TGTGCCAGCAGCCTGGCTAACGTCTTCGACGAGCAGTACTTC	CASSLANVFDEQYF
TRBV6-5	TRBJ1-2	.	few	TGTGCCAGCAGATCTGGACAAGACTATGGCTACACCTTC	CASRSGQDYGYTF
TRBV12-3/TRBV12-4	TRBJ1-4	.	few	TGTGCCAGCAGTTTAGCGGGGGCAGCCAAAGAAAAACTGTTTTTT	CASSLAGAAKEKLFF
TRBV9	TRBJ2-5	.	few	TGTGCCAGCAGCGTAGGCCCTAGAGCAGAGACCCAGTACTTC	CASSVGPRAETQYF
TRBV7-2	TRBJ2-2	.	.	TGTGCCAGCAGCTTAAATTCGATAGTCCCCGGGGAGCTGTTTTTT	CASSLNSIVPGELFF
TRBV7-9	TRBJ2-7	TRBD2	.	TGTGCCAGCAGCGGGGCCGGGACTAGCTGGGGAAACTACGAGCAGTACTTC	CASSGAGTSWGNYEQYF
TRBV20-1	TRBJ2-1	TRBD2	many	TGCAGTCCCGGGACTAGCGGGTCCAATGAGCAGTTCTTC	CSPGTSGSNEQFF
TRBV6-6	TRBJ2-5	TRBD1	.	TGTGCCAGCAGTTACTCTTTTGTCGCAGGGGGCGTTCGGCAAGGCCAAGAGACCCAGTACTTC	CASSYSFVAGGVRQGQETQYF
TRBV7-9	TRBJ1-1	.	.	TGTGCCAGCAGCAGCTCAGACCGGCTGGCTTTCTTT	CASSSSDRLAFF
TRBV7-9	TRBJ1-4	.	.	TGTGCCAGCAGCCGTGGAGGGGGTGAAAAACTGTTTTTT	CASSRGGGEKLFF